These 20 T cell receptor beta chains originate from one sample sequenced in a study of Ad26.COV2.S vaccination and SARS-CoV-2 variants. Using immunoSEQ multiplex PCR, the repertoire was profiled, and TCRdb retains in-frame clones only, with some absent. The table records approximately 150,000 clones, roughly 89% of them present only once. Sequenced material: peripheral blood, taken after recovery from COVID-19. Receptor source: a human donor who had recovered from COVID-19.

CDR3 DNA: TGCGCCAGCAGCCATCACCGGGACAGACAACACATGAACACTGAAGCTTTCTTT. It codes for CASSHHRDRQHMNTEAFF. The chain links TRBV4-3 to TRBJ1-1, with 7 bases identical to TRBD1. CDR3 size: 18 residues. CDR1 and CDR2 (germline): LGHNA, YSLEER. The V and J ends lost 3 bases and 0 bases, in that order; junction bases with no gene match: 13.

This clone was seen only a few times. The chain recombines TRBV27 with TRBJ1-4, with D possibly matching TRBD1 (5 bases). Trimming shortened V by 8 bases and J by 8 bases, and 24 bases separated the two germline ends. This CDR3 has 16 amino acids. Germline V CDR1 and CDR2: MNHEY, SMNVEV (reference sequence). CDR3 amino acids: CASLTPGLPWREKLFF. As DNA, the CDR3 is TGTGCCAGCCTGACACCGGGACTTCCCTGGCGGGAAAAACTGTTTTTT.

As to this clone: The sample has other DNA sequences that encode this CDR3 too. This sequence joins TRBV5-1 and TRBJ1-1; D unclear. Germline values: CDR1 SGHRS, CDR2 YFSETQ. The V end was cut by 0 bases, the J end by 2 bases, with 5 bases between. The CDR3 length is 13 residues. As DNA, the CDR3 is TGCGCCAGCAGCTTGGCCGAAAACACTGAAGCTTTCTTT. Its translation: CASSLAENTEAFF.

V gene TRBV7-2 combines with J gene TRBJ1-6, with D maybe TRBD1 (5 bases). The CDR3 is 16 residues long. From germline, CDR1 is SGHTA and CDR2 FQGNSA. The ends were cut back, 6 bases at V and 1 base at J, with 13 bases in the middle. The CDR3 loop is CASRPGIRSYNSPLHF. Written as DNA, the CDR3 is TGTGCCAGCAGGCCAGGGATACGGTCCTATAATTCACCCCTCCACTTT.

The V call is TRBV4-1, the J call TRBJ2-5; D remains unclear. The germline V gene encodes CDR1 MGHRA and CDR2 YSYEKL. Trimming removed 1 base from V and 5 bases from J, with 8 bases in between. The CDR3 is 13 amino acids. The CDR3 protein is CASSQGVMETQYF. The CDR3 nucleotides are TGCGCCAGCAGCCAAGGGGTTATGGAGACCCAGTACTTC.

This rearrangement joins TRBV5-1 to TRBJ1-2; D is unclear. The CDR3 is 15 amino acids. Trimming pared 0 bases from V and 2 bases from J, leaving 11 bases between. Germline V gene sequence: CDR1 SGHRS, CDR2 YFSETQ. CDR3 amino acids: CASSLGSGGNYGYTF. The DNA for the CDR3 is TGCGCCAGCAGCTTGGGTTCCGGCGGGAACTATGGCTACACCTTC.

V usage is TRBV19 and J usage is TRBJ1-4; no clear D. V dropped 4 bases and J dropped 5 bases, with 14 bases sitting between them. Germline V gene lookup returns CDR1 LNHDA and CDR2 SQIVND (reference sequence). The CDR3 runs to 15 residues. The chain's CDR3 is CASSTPGFSNEKLFF. The CDR3 DNA reads as TGTGCCAGTAGTACGCCCGGATTTTCAAATGAAAAACTGTTTTTT.

The chain recombines TRBV5-6 with TRBJ1-6, with D perhaps TRBD1 (5 bases). V lost 1 base to trimming and J lost 7 bases, with 12 bases between them. CDR1 is SGHDT, CDR2 YYEEEE, per germline. CDR3 length: 15 amino acids. This chain's CDR3 is CASSLRAGGNSPLHF. CDR3 DNA sequence: TGTGCCAGCAGCTTGAGGGCCGGGGGGAATTCACCCCTCCACTTT. Supplemented by reference TRBV5-6 and TRBJ1-6, the full variable domain reads DAGVTQSPTHLIKTRGQQVTLRCSPKSGHDTVSWYQQALGQGPQFIFQYYEEEERQRGNFPDRFSGHQFPNYSSELNVNALLLGDSALYLCASSLRAGGNSPLHFGNGTRLTVT.

This chain connects TRBV7-6 to TRBJ2-7, with D possibly matching TRBD1 (5 bases). This CDR3 contains 17 residues. The V gene lost 0 bases and the J gene lost 0 bases, with 15 bases spanning the gap. Germline CDR1 reads SGHVS; CDR2 reads FNYEAQ. The CDR3 DNA reads as TGTGCCAGCAGCTTAGCGCTGGGGCAGACGAGCTCCTACGAGCAGTACTTC. This encodes CASSLALGQTSSYEQYF. The complete variable domain, with remaining parts taken from reference TRBV7-6 and TRBJ2-7, reads GAGVSQSPRYKVTKRGQDVALRCDPISGHVSLYWYRQALGQGPEFLTYFNYEAQQDKSGLPNDRFSAERPEGSISTLTIQRTEQRDSAMYRCASSLALGQTSSYEQYFGPGTRLTVT.

This chain links TRBV28 with TRBJ2-3; D uncertain. Trimming removed 2 bases from V and 6 bases from J, with 6 bases in between. This CDR3 spans 12 amino acids. In germline, CDR1 is MDHEN, CDR2 SYDVKM. The CDR3 reads CASSLGLDTQYF. CDR3 sequence (DNA): TGTGCCAGCAGTTTAGGTTTGGATACGCAGTATTTT.

J is TRBJ2-1 and V is TRBV6-1, with 8 bases matching TRBD1. V lost 3 bases and J lost 7; bases outside the gene matches: 5. Germline V gene lookup returns CDR1 MNHNS and CDR2 SASEGT. This CDR3 is 14 amino acids long. The CDR3 region has the DNA TGTGCCAGCAGTGACCCATGGACAGGGAATGAGCAGTTCTTC. Encoded protein: CASSDPWTGNEQFF.

This clone was seen a few times. This chain connects TRBV7-9 to TRBJ1-1; D possibly corresponds to TRBD1 (5 bases). V lost 3 bases and J 2 bases, leaving 10 bases between the germline ends. The CDR3 is 14 amino acids. Germline CDR1 and CDR2: SEHNR and FQNEAQ (reference sequence). This CDR3 is CASSLVTANTEAFF. CDR3 in DNA: TGTGCCAGCAGCTTGGTGACAGCTAACACTGAAGCTTTCTTT.

This clone was seen once. The genes are TRBV20-1 and TRBJ2-5; the D is unclear. The CDR3 is made up of 11 amino acids. With 2 bases removed from V and 7 bases from J, the gap between germline ends came to 8 bases. The germline gives CDR1 DFQATT, CDR2 SNEGSKA (reference sequence). CDR3 protein: CSARKDRTQYF. The DNA for the CDR3 is TGCAGTGCTAGAAAGGATCGGACCCAGTACTTC.

About this clone: One end of the junction does not line up with germline, which may come from a read error. Other DNA sequences within the sample encode an identical CDR3. The chain couples TRBV20-1 to TRBJ2-7; tentatively, D is TRBD1 (7 bases). Per germline, CDR1 DFQATT and CDR2 SNEGSKA (reference sequence). CDR3 length: 12 amino acids. CDR3 nucleotide sequence: TGCAGCGCTAGTAACCAGGGGGGAGAGCAGTACTTC. Protein product: CSASNQGGEQYF.

The chain employs TRBV28 and TRBJ2-3, with D unresolved. This CDR3 has 15 residues. Germline-derived CDR1 and CDR2 are MDHEN and SYDVKM. Trimming stripped 5 bases from V and 0 bases from J, with 12 bases between. This chain's CDR3 is CASSLGQPSTDTQYF. DNA for the CDR3: TGTGCCAGCAGTCTTGGGCAGCCCAGCACAGATACGCAGTATTTT. Full variable domain (missing parts from reference TRBV28 and TRBJ2-3): DVKVTQSSRYLVKRTGEKVFLECVQDMDHENMFWYRQDPGLGLRLIYFSYDVKMKEKGDIPEGYSVSREKKERFSLILESASTNQTSMYLCASSLGQPSTDTQYFGPGTRLTVL.

The chain recombines TRBV7-9 with TRBJ2-1; D uncertain. Germline assignment: CDR1 SEHNR and CDR2 FQNEAQ (reference sequence). V was trimmed by 5 bases and J by 6 bases, leaving 8 bases between them. This CDR3 is 12 amino acids long. DNA of the CDR3: TGTGCCAGCAGCCTTTCAATCAATGAGCAGTTCTTC. Translating gives CASSLSINEQFF.

This clone came up a few times. V is TRBV6-6 and J is TRBJ1-1; no clear D gene. V was cut by 9 bases and J by 1 base, with 15 bases left in between. CDR1 and CDR2 from the germline V gene are MNHNY and SVGAGI (reference sequence). This CDR3 is 14 amino acids long. This CDR3 is CASANWAENTEAFF. In DNA form, the CDR3 reads TGTGCCAGTGCTAACTGGGCGGAGAACACTGAAGCTTTCTTT.

This sequence joins TRBV7-9 and TRBJ1-4; unclear D gene. The CDR3 is 16 amino acids. The V gene's germline CDR1 is SEHNR and CDR2 FQNEAQ (reference sequence). V was pared by 3 bases and J by 8 bases, with 19 bases between. The CDR3 spells CASSLGPAVGDEKLFF. CDR3 sequence (DNA): TGTGCCAGCAGCTTGGGTCCTGCGGTCGGAGACGAAAAACTGTTTTTT.

This sequence joins TRBV3-1 (or the pseudogene TRBV3-2) and TRBJ2-7, with D perhaps matching TRBD2 (6 bases). Trimming left V 5 bases short and J 4 bases short, with 12 bases between. CDR3 length: 13 amino acids. Germline V CDR1 and CDR2: LGHDT, YNNKEL (reference sequence). DNA of the CDR3: TGTGCCAGCAGCGCTACTCTAGCGTACGAGCAGTACTTC. Its protein product is CASSATLAYEQYF.

The chain is built from TRBV27 and TRBJ1-2; TRBD1 is a possible D gene (5 bases). The V and J ends lost 1 base and 8 bases respectively, with 11 bases between them. The CDR3 spans 13 residues. The germline V gene has CDR1 MNHEY and CDR2 SMNVEV (reference sequence). The CDR3 reads CASSLLGTGGYTF. The CDR3 DNA follows: TGTGCCAGCAGTTTATTGGGGACGGGGGGCTACACCTTC.